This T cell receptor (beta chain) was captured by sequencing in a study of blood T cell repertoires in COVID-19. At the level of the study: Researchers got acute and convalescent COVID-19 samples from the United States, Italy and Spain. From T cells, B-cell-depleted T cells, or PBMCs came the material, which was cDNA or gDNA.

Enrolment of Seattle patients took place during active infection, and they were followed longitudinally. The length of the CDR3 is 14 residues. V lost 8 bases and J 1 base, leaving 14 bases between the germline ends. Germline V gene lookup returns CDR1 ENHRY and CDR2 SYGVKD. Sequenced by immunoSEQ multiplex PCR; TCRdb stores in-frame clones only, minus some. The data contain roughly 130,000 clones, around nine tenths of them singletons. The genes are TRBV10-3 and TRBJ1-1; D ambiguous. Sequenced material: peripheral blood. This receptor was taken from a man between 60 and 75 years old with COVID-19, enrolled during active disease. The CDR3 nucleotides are TGTGCCATCGGCGAGGGCCCAGAGAACACTGAAGCTTTCTTT. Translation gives CAIGEGPENTEAFF.